This T cell receptor beta chain was sequenced for a study of cytomegalovirus exposure and HLA in healthy donors (TCRdb year 2017). Some background on the complete study: An earlier analysis of approximately 600 of the donors reported more than 250 Gb of sequence data and some 100 million unique TCR beta sequences from 190 million or so T cells. Every repertoire in the discovery cohort had been generated on one and the same sequencing platform. Class I and class II HLA loci were covered by the typing at four-digit resolution. Of the roughly 400 genotyped donors, approximately 81% were placed in the genetic ancestry cluster associated with self-reported Caucasian donors. The T cell repertoires of 700 or so subjects were profiled by immunosequencing and related to cytomegalovirus serostatus. The aim of the study was to test whether cataloging public T cell receptors could identify signatures of past pathogen exposure. Typing coverage differed by locus: A, B, C, DRB1 and DQB1 were typed in about 629-640 donors, DQA1 in about 500, DPA1 in some 600, and DPB1 in approximately 450. Roughly 5 DR-DQ haplotypes were handled as single units for association and clustering, since linkage in the cohort was strong. Donor age, sex, ethnicity and CMV serostatus were compiled together with the repertoire data. An earlier analysis of around 580 of the donors used high-throughput TCR beta sequencing to judge whether each TCR beta V gene segment behaved as functional or pseudogenic. The later analysis used no new phenotypic data to find candidate immune exposures, relying instead on TCR beta sequences and their occurrence across donors. To study patterns of TCR occurrence, a later analysis re-analyzed previously published TCR beta repertoires from under 750 donors and added high-resolution HLA genotyping. Among about 360 genotyped donors of the cohort, an average of approximately 240,000 unique TCR beta nucleotide sequences were sequenced per donor, around 20% of them non-productive. In a later genetic analysis, genome-wide SNP genotypes for about three fifths of the roughly 670 donors were used, and that subset was treated as a discovery cohort. A separate validation cohort of 90 to 150 different subjects was used in addition to the 666-subject first cohort. An early release that covered some 630 HLA-typed donors contained approximately 300 gigabases of sequencing data and some 87 million unique TCR sequences. To predict cytomegalovirus infection status, the study brought together high-throughput TCR immunosequencing, statistical association of individual TCRs with disease status, and machine learning. Overall results and qualifications from the work: A cluster of highly shared sequence variants was judged likely to be a technical artifact of the sequencing pipeline. Strong co-occurrence of HLA alleles, especially DR and DQ, made assigning TCR associations to individual alleles difficult. The authors suggested that the approach could potentially be extended to other disease states and immunological phenotypes. In a later analysis, several top co-occurrence clusters were reported to appear linked to parvovirus B19, influenza, CMV and Epstein-Barr virus. Because HLA typing was missing for some donors at each locus, association tests included only the typed subset. Because counts were too low, roughly 18 rarely observed V segments, including chromosome 9 orphons, were left out of the earlier analysis of some 600 of the donors. The only immune exposure information available for the cohort was CMV serostatus. The presence/absence analyses assumed that sequencing depth was roughly uniform across donors, and that assumption may not be true. In a later analysis, 15,000 to 20,000 TCR beta sequences were associated with specific HLA alleles at a false discovery rate of 0.05. A further reported finding was that TCR beta sequences accurately predicted the HLA-A and HLA-B alleles for most subjects in the first cohort. An association between a missense DCLRE1C variant and V-gene and J-gene trimming of TCR beta chains was found in a later genetic analysis and replicated in an independent cohort. In a later analysis, HLA-associated TCR beta chains were found to be more clonally expanded and to have lower generation probabilities than equally common non-associated chains. According to a later analysis, TCR association rates differed among HLA loci, with DRB1 alleles showing the most associated TCRs and HLA-C alleles showing the fewest. In a later analysis, most CMV-associated TCR beta chains were found to appear HLA-restricted, with HLA associations seemingly driven largely by CMV exposure. According to a later genetic analysis, donors in an Asian-associated ancestry cluster had fewer N-insertions in productive TCRs than the roughly 660-donor mean. A few of the identified cytomegalovirus-associated TCR beta chains were confirmed in vitro to be specific for cytomegalovirus antigens. Broadly in line with IMGT annotations, most TCR beta V segments showed up in productive rearrangements about 87% or about 30% of the time in an earlier analysis of several hundred of the donors. Some IMGT-functional V segments, including TRBV6-2 and TRBV6-3, could not be distinguished by the 87-base-pair reads and were therefore excluded. While some public TCRs were present in many individuals, most TCR sequences turned up only very rarely across donors. In both the original and validation cohorts, the classifier was reported to diagnose cytomegalovirus status with high specificity and sensitivity. Linkage disequilibrium might explain the correlated functional status among segregating V segments, but an unknown experimental factor could not be ruled out. The cohort was sequenced for TCR beta chains only, and without alpha or paired-chain data the features that could be detected were limited. The study listed 150 to 200 TCR beta chains as associated with cytomegalovirus.

V has 5 bases trimmed and J has 4 bases trimmed; junction bases matching no gene number 4. Spanning cysteine to phenylalanine, the CDR3 consists of 13 amino acids. The DNA shown is the 39-base CDR3, in frame from base 1. The germline V gene specifies SQVTM as CDR1 and ANQGSEA as CDR2. The cohort was made up of roughly 670 healthy bone marrow donors. At the time of sampling, every cohort member was nominally healthy, though immune exposures that went unrecorded were likely present. The donor tested CMV seronegative and was one of the 352 seronegative cohort members. A peripheral blood sample was provided by each donor, and peripheral blood mononuclear cells were used for TCR beta sequencing. The Qiagen DNeasy Blood Extraction Kit was used to extract genomic DNA from the blood cell samples. The library was prepared using the immunoSEQ multiplex PCR assay. A mixture of 60 forward primers for TCR Vbeta segments and 13 reverse primers for TCR Jbeta segments was used in the multiplex PCR. The CDR3 region of rearranged TCR beta genes was amplified from genomic DNA with a multiplex PCR assay. The amplified TCR beta libraries were sequenced on the Illumina HiSeq System as 87-base-pair reads. In the paper's pipeline: A later analysis tallied about 77 million unique TCR beta chains across the 660 or so repertoires, and about 12 million of those chains were shared by two or more donors. To remove PCR and sequencing errors, raw reads were error-corrected and collapsed into unique sequences using a nearest-neighbor algorithm that merged closely related sequences. CDR3 sequences were aligned to IMGT reference sequences to assign V, D and J gene segments. For a sequence to be retained, a match of at least six nucleotides was required to both a V gene segment and a J gene segment. Rearrangements were called productive when the CDR3 lacked stop codons and stayed in frame with V and J; all others were non-productive. Following IMGT convention, CDR3 was defined as the stretch from the second conserved V-encoded cysteine up to the conserved J-encoded phenylalanine. In an earlier analysis of 500 to 650 of the donors, sequences lacking an unambiguous match to a single V gene segment were excluded. An earlier analysis of several hundred of the donors called V segments functional above 56.7% productive rearrangements and segregating when the between-donor standard deviation exceeded 5%. A statistical classification framework was built to diagnose cytomegalovirus status from the catalog of TCR beta chain sequences. A later analysis assigned V and J genes by comparing TCR nucleotide sequences with IMGT/GENE-DB human TR gene sequences. A later analysis assigned CDR3 sequences and most-parsimonious VDJ recombination scenarios with the TCRdist pipeline. In a later analysis, each TCR beta chain was defined by its CDR3 amino acid sequence together with its V-gene family, and reads lacking a unique V-gene family were excluded. As a way to deal with suspected cross-contamination and a sequencing artifact, a later analysis dropped 592 nucleotide sequences that were highly shared and had low generation probability. In a later analysis, a clonal expansion index for each public chain was calculated from normalized within-repertoire ranks of inferred template counts. A later analysis computed generation probabilities with a VDJ recombination model fitted to out-of-frame rearrangements, and checked the results against IGoR. In a later analysis, hypergeometric tests were used to score TCR-TCR, TCR-HLA and TCR-CMV co-occurrence, with a repertoire-size bias correction applied to TCR pairs. To estimate false discovery rates, a later analysis permuted the HLA or CMV assignments 20 times. In a later analysis, co-occurring TCRs were grouped with DBSCAN, and TCRdist sequence similarity was added when clustering was performed within HLA-allele-positive subsets. For co-occurrence clustering, repertoires with fewer than 30,000 or more than 120,000 public chains were excluded, along with five repertoires with anomalous nucleotide sharing. TCRdb re-hosts the immuneACCESS table, in-frame sequences only. Its copies lack some clones; in the studies checked, an unresolved V gene accounts for under half of them, and the cause for the rest is not known. For V, J and clone size, that table is used; D and trimming come from the DNA. This sample lists 180,000 or so clones; around four fifths were detected once. In total, the top ten clones hold around 1.9% of the sample.

Points on this clone: Its recognized antigen is unknown. No base quality information exists; no much larger clone differs at one position.

Here the chain combines TRBV29-1 and TRBJ1-5; TRBD1 lines up with 8 middle nucleotides. Sequenced input: PBMCs. The sequence derives from a young woman in good health and CMV-seronegative. Read as DNA, the sequence is TGCAGCGTTCAGGACAGGGAAAATCAGCCCCAGCATTTT. Its amino acids are CSVQDRENQPQHF. When the CDR3 is completed using the reference TRBV29-1 and TRBJ1-5 genes on either side, the full variable domain is SAVISQKPSRDICQRGTSLTIQCQVDSQVTMMFWYRQQPGQSLTLIATANQGSEATYESGFVIDKFPISRPNLTFSTLTVSNMSPEDSSIYLCSVQDRENQPQHFGDGTRLSIL.